These 3 T cell receptor beta chains were all obtained from the same sample, sequenced in a study of control samples from healthy donors and cancer patients. Method: immunoSEQ multiplex PCR; TCRdb's copy keeps in-frame clones and lacks some. The data show some 130,000 clones, around 92% seen once. Source material: blood. The receptors were sampled from a woman aged 50 to 65 in good health.

This sequence joins TRBV28 and TRBJ2-2, with 7 positions matching TRBD2. V was pared by 6 bases and J by 3 bases, with 7 bases of the junction left unmatched. The CDR3 loop spans 15 amino acids. CDR1 and CDR2 (germline): MDHEN, SYDVKM. The CDR3 bases are TGTGCCAGCAGGGAGGGCGGGAGTGACACCGGGGAGCTGTTTTTT. Encoded protein: CASREGGSDTGELFF.

The chain links TRBV5-1 to TRBJ2-1; TRBD1 might be the D (5 bases). The germline V gene encodes CDR1 SGHRS and CDR2 YFSETQ. V shed 5 bases and J shed 2 bases, with 14 bases lying between them. This CDR3 comprises 15 residues. The CDR3 region has the DNA TGCGCCAGCAGTCCAGGGTTATTCACCTACAATGAGCAGTTCTTC. Protein: CASSPGLFTYNEQFF.

The rearrangement links TRBV30 to TRBJ2-3, with D maybe TRBD1 (5 bases). With 0 bases removed from V and 4 bases from J, the gap between germline ends came to 14 bases. The CDR3 loop spans 15 amino acids. CDR1 is GTSNPN, CDR2 SVGIG, per germline (reference sequence). The DNA for the CDR3 is TGTGCCTGGAGTGTGAGGCAGGGTTTCTCAGATACGCAGTATTTT. As protein: CAWSVRQGFSDTQYF. Complete variable domain (other parts from reference TRBV30 and TRBJ2-3): SQTIHQWPATLVQPVGSPLSLECTVEGTSNPNLYWYRQAAGRGLQLLFYSVGIGQISSEVPQNLSASRPQDRQFILSSKKLLLSDSGFYLCAWSVRQGFSDTQYFGPGTRLTVL.